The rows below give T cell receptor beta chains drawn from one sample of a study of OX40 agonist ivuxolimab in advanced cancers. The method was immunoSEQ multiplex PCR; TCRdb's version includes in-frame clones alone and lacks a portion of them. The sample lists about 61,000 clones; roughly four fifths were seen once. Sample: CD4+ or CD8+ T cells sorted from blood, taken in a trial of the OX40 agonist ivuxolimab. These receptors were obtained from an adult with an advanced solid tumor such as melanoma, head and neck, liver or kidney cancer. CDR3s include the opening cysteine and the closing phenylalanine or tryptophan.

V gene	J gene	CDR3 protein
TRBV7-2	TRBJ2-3	CASSLVRVRADTQYF
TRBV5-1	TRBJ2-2	CASTVLGVGALGTGELFF
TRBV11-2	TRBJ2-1	CASSLGGASYNEQFF
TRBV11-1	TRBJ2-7	CATQGQDAYEQYF
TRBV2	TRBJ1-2	CASTPEGGNVGYTF
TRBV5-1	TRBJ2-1	CASSLSDGYEQFF
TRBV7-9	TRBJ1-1	CASSLTSNTEAFF
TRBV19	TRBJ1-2	CASSMWGAGGYTF
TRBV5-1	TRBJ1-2	CASSPRANYGYTF
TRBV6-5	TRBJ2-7	CASSSMGEQYF
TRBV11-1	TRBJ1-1	CASSLEGLGTEAFF
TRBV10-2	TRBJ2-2	CAARDFNTGELFF
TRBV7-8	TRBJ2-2	CASSLGTLGTGELFF
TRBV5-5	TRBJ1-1	CASSSGQGVPEAFF
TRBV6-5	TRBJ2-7	CATSGTGSYEQYF
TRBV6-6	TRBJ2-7	CASSRGTALLGYEQYF
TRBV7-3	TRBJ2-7	CASRRTDEQYF
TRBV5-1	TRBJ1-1	CASSLRGGGNTEAFF
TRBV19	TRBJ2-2	CASSIDRGGELFF
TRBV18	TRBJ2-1	CASSPRSQGGWNEQFF
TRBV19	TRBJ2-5	CASGQGARGETQYF